The T cell receptor beta chain under discussion was sequenced for a study of naive and memory T cell subsets. Study conclusions and caveats: Clonotypes are single alpha or beta chains, not paired receptors. Possibly reflecting memory cells re-expressing CD45RA, a few larger clonotypes occurred in naive repertoires, especially CD8. No ground truth validated the naive and memory repertoire findings.

An equimolar mix of two oligonucleotides served as the beta constant-region primer for TRBC1 and TRBC2. The ligated cDNA underwent four PCR rounds using SP2 and nested alpha and beta constant-region primers. MiXCR, run by TCRdb on the UMI-ligation and nested PCR reads, gives a single entry per CDR3 protein. The sample carries more than 120,000 distinct CDR3 sequences, 15% to 25% recorded once. This clonotype was found a few times. Its antigen is as yet unknown. The sample taken for sequencing was naive CD8+ T cells from blood. This sequence originates from a human donor in good health.

CDR3 loop: CASSWTSGNNEQFF. CDR3 DNA sequence: TGTGCCAGCAGTTGGACTAGCGGAAACAATGAGCAGTTCTTC. The chain links TRBV12-3 or TRBV12-4 to TRBJ2-1; 10 bases align to TRBD2. Trimming took 4 bases from V and 5 from J; bases not matched to a gene: 2. CDR3 size: 14 residues.